These 27 T cell receptor beta chains were all obtained from the same sample, sequenced in a study of shared clonotypes between healthy human individuals (dated by TCRdb to about 2020). CD8 naive samples consisted of CD45RO-negative cells that were positively selected for CCR7, yielding a CD45RA+CCR7+ population without TemRA cells. The library was built by means of the immunoSEQ multiplex PCR assay. Sourced from immuneACCESS, this table was stored by TCRdb with only in-frame sequences that have V and J called. A share of the clones is absent; for the studies checked, an unresolved V gene accounts for under half, and the remainder has no known explanation. The sample table holds 1.5 million to 2.5 million clones, of which 85% to 95% were seen once. The ten largest account for around 1% of the sample. Sequencing was done on a sample of naive CD8+ T cells sorted from blood. The cell subset or site tag for this specimen amounts to: CD45RA+CCR7+. Every receptor here comes from a man between 18 and 35 years old in good health.

The chain recombines TRBV21-1 with TRBJ2-1. TRBV21-1 is labeled a pseudogene. The CDR3 runs 12 residues. The CDR3 nucleotides are TGTGCCAGCAGCAAACAGCCTTTTGAGCAGTTCTTC. It is translated as CASSKQPFEQFF.

This chain links TRBV2 with TRBJ2-3; perhaps D is TRBD1 or TRBD2 (6 bases each). Germline lookup yields CDR1 SNHLY and CDR2 FYNNEI. This CDR3 contains 17 residues. Trimming removed 6 bases at V and 5 bases at J, with 24 bases between. The CDR3 nucleotides are TGTGCCAGCAGGACCCCTAGAGGGGGGCCGCCGGGAGATACGCAGTATTTT. It yields the protein CASRTPRGGPPGDTQYF.

This sequence joins TRBV19 and TRBJ1-4; D unclear. Trimming removed 11 bases from V and 3 bases from J, with 16 bases in between. Germline-derived CDR1 and CDR2 are LNHDA and SQIVND (reference sequence). This CDR3 has 14 amino acids. CDR3 in amino acids: CAAAGGVPNEKLFF. In DNA form, the CDR3 reads TGTGCCGCAGCGGGCGGGGTCCCTAATGAAAAACTGTTTTTT.

J is TRBJ2-7 and V is TRBV7-6, with TRBD2 as a possible D gene (5 bases). V lost 1 base to trimming and J lost 2 bases, with 18 bases between them. The CDR3 extends over 17 amino acids. The germline CDR1 and CDR2 sequences are SGHVS and FNYEAQ. The DNA of the CDR3 is TGTGCCAGCAGCTTAGTTGGAGGCGAAGCGGCCCCCTACGAGCAGTACTTC. Translated, it gives CASSLVGGEAAPYEQYF.

About this clone itself: The sample contains more than one DNA sequence encoding this CDR3. The chain joins TRBV6-5 to TRBJ2-7, with D unresolved. V lost 8 bases and J 3 bases, leaving 5 bases between the germline ends. The CDR3 sequence is 10 residues long. Germline V CDR1 and CDR2: MNHEY, SVGAGI. This CDR3 is CASGDYEQYF. The CDR3 nucleotides read TGTGCCAGCGGAGACTACGAGCAGTACTTC.

This clone was detected ten times or more. The rearrangement uses TRBV6-1 and TRBJ1-2, with 7 bases lining up with TRBD1. Per the germline V gene, CDR1 is MNHNS and CDR2 is SASEGT. Germline trimming cut 2 bases from V and 2 bases from J; bases unmatched to any gene: 8. The CDR3 is 16 amino acids. The CDR3 DNA sequence: TGTGCCAGCAGTGAAAGCAGTAAGGGGGCCAACTATGGCTACACCTTC. Translation gives CASSESSKGANYGYTF.

The chain has TRBV4-3 and TRBJ2-7; a possible D gene is TRBD2 (5 bases). With 1 base removed from V and 3 bases from J, the gap between germline ends came to 13 bases. Germline CDR1 LGHNA, CDR2 YSLEER. The CDR3 has 15 amino acids. The DNA for the CDR3 is TGCGCCAGCAGCCAAGTGCTAGCAGGTCTCTACGAGCAGTACTTC. As protein: CASSQVLAGLYEQYF.

V usage is TRBV5-4 and J usage is TRBJ2-7; D is tentatively TRBD1 or TRBD2 (5 bases each). The CDR3 totals 14 residues. In germline, CDR1 is SGHNT, CDR2 YYREEE (reference sequence). The germline V and J ends were trimmed by 2 bases and 4 bases, with 13 bases remaining between them. CDR3 loop: CASSFGGIQYEQYF. In DNA form, the CDR3 reads TGTGCCAGCAGCTTTGGGGGTATTCAATACGAGCAGTACTTC.

Details on this clone: Additional DNA sequences in this sample encode the identical CDR3. V usage is TRBV6-5 and J usage is TRBJ2-2; possible D gene TRBD2, 6 bases. Between the trimmed V and J ends, which lost 2 bases and 5 bases, there was a span of 9 bases. The CDR3 totals 14 residues. Germline-derived CDR1 and CDR2 are MNHEY and SVGAGI. CDR3 sequence (DNA): TGTGCCAGCAGTTACGGGGCGGGGACCGGGGAGCTGTTTTTT. Residues: CASSYGAGTGELFF.

This chain joins TRBV19 and TRBJ1-1; D not resolved. This CDR3 contains 12 residues. The V end was cut by 7 bases, the J end by 8 bases, with 14 bases between. The V gene's germline CDR1 is LNHDA and CDR2 SQIVND (reference sequence). The CDR3: CASNGIIPEAFF. DNA of the CDR3: TGTGCCAGTAACGGTATAATCCCCGAAGCTTTCTTT.

The chain combines TRBV6-5 with TRBJ2-5; D unclear. Trimming pared 2 bases from V and 0 bases from J, leaving 7 bases between. The CDR3 runs 14 residues. Germline-derived CDR1 and CDR2 are MNHEY and SVGAGI. This chain's CDR3 is CASSYIGNQETQYF. CDR3 sequence (DNA): TGTGCCAGCAGTTACATTGGAAACCAAGAGACCCAGTACTTC.

This chain links TRBV4-1 with TRBJ2-7, with a weak D call TRBD1 (6 bases). The V end was cut by 5 bases, the J end by 4 bases, with 15 bases between. This CDR3 comprises 14 residues. The V gene's germline CDR1 is MGHRA and CDR2 YSYEKL. The chain's CDR3 is CASSSQGNLYEQYF. The CDR3 DNA is TGCGCCAGCAGCAGTCAGGGGAATTTATACGAGCAGTACTTC.

In regard to this clone: The same CDR3 arises from other DNA sequences in this sample as well. The CDR3 DNA follows: TGTGCCAGCAGTTTGAACTACAATGAGCAGTTCTTC. Translated: CASSLNYNEQFF. The chain couples TRBV27 to TRBJ2-1; D gene unclear. This CDR3 contains 12 residues. Trimming cost V 3 bases and J 3 bases, with 3 bases left between them. In germline, CDR1 is MNHEY, CDR2 SMNVEV (reference sequence).

The chain links TRBV9 to TRBJ2-7; 7 bases align to TRBD2. CDR3 length: 19 residues. Germline V gene data show CDR1 as SGDLS and CDR2 as YYNGEE. With V trimmed by 4 bases and J by 0 bases, 19 bases remained unmatched. The CDR3 region has the DNA TGTGCCAGCAGCCCCCACAACGCGGGAGCCAGCGCCGGCTCCTACGAGCAGTACTTC. Protein product: CASSPHNAGASAGSYEQYF.

The rearrangement joins TRBV2 to TRBJ2-5; D uncertain. Germline V CDR1 and CDR2: SNHLY, FYNNEI. Trimming pared 7 bases from V and 4 bases from J, leaving 16 bases between. The CDR3 runs 14 residues. The CDR3 DNA reads as TGTGCCAGCACCCCCCCCCTGTACGGAGAGACCCAGTACTTC. Its translation is CASTPPLYGETQYF.

V is TRBV5-6 and J is TRBJ2-5, with 8 bases matching TRBD2. The ends lost 0 bases at V and 5 bases at J; junction bases unmatched: 6. Per germline, CDR1 SGHDT and CDR2 YYEEEE. The CDR3 is made up of 15 amino acids. The DNA for the CDR3 is TGTGCCAGCAGCTTGGCGCGGGGGGCAGGGGAGACCCAGTACTTC. It encodes CASSLARGAGETQYF.

The V and J genes are TRBV28 and TRBJ2-3, with TRBD2 matching over 7 bases. Germline CDR1 is MDHEN and CDR2 is SYDVKM. The CDR3 extends over 17 amino acids. With V trimmed by 10 bases and J by 1 base, 17 bases remained unmatched. CDR3 bases: TGTGCCACGATGGGGCGGGGGTTCGTAGAGGGCACAGATACGCAGTATTTT. Amino acids: CATMGRGFVEGTDTQYF.

The chain links TRBV6-5 to TRBJ1-1; 7 bases map to TRBD1. V lost 7 bases and J lost 0; bases outside the gene matches: 2. The CDR3 totals 13 residues. The V gene's germline CDR1 is MNHEY and CDR2 SVGAGI. CDR3 loop: CASKTGMNTEAFF. CDR3 coding DNA: TGTGCCAGCAAGACAGGGATGAACACTGAAGCTTTCTTT.

The rearrangement joins TRBV19 to TRBJ1-5; 9 bases match TRBD1. Germline V gene lookup returns CDR1 LNHDA and CDR2 SQIVND (reference sequence). J gave up 3 bases and V 5 bases, and 17 bases lay outside the gene matches. The CDR3 runs 19 residues. The CDR3 DNA reads TGTGCCAGTAGTCCCCCTGTTACCGGGACAGGGAAAAACAATCAGCCCCAGCATTTT. This translates into CASSPPVTGTGKNNQPQHF.

On this clone: The sample has other DNA sequences that encode this CDR3 too. CDR3 nucleotide sequence: TGTGCCAGCAGCGTAGTCGGGGGCGAAGAGACCCAGTACTTC. Translation: CASSVVGGEETQYF. The rearrangement links TRBV9 to TRBJ2-5; D is perhaps TRBD1 or TRBD2 (6 bases each). CDR3 length equals 14 residues. Germline values: CDR1 SGDLS, CDR2 YYNGEE. V was clipped by 0 bases and J by 3 bases, with 9 bases between them.

The V and J genes are TRBV5-4 and TRBJ2-7, with 11 bases matching TRBD2. This CDR3 spans 15 amino acids. Trimming at V came to 4 bases and at J to 2 bases, leaving 5 bases not matched to a gene. The germline V gene encodes CDR1 SGHNT and CDR2 YYREEE (reference sequence). The CDR3, as DNA: TGTGCCAGCAGCCCACTAGCGGGAGCGGCCTACGAGCAGTACTTC. Translation gives CASSPLAGAAYEQYF.

The rearrangement uses TRBV19 and TRBJ2-1, with a possible D match to TRBD2 (6 bases). The V end was cut by 4 bases, the J end by 5 bases, with 15 bases between. Germline loops: CDR1 LNHDA, CDR2 SQIVND (reference sequence). This CDR3 has 15 residues. CDR3 in DNA: TGTGCCAGTAGTAGGTTGGAGGGAAGAGACAATGAGCAGTTCTTC. Translated, it gives CASSRLEGRDNEQFF.

This chain links TRBV12-5 with TRBJ2-4, with D possibly being TRBD1 or TRBD2 (6 bases each). This CDR3 spans 17 amino acids. V lost 0 bases and J 0 bases, leaving 12 bases between the germline ends. Germline V CDR1 and CDR2: LGHNT, FRNRAP. The chain's CDR3 is CASGLVPKGGAKNIQYF. CDR3 coding DNA: TGTGCTAGTGGTTTGGTACCAAAGGGGGGAGCCAAAAACATTCAGTACTTC.

The J gene is TRBJ2-5, the V gene TRBV13; TRBD1 or TRBD2 may be the D gene (6 bases each). With 6 bases removed from V and 5 bases from J, the gap between germline ends came to 19 bases. This CDR3 region has 15 residues. The germline CDR1 and CDR2 sequences are PRHDT and FYEKMQ (reference sequence). The CDR3 loop reads CASSFITGALETQYF. Here the CDR3 DNA reads TGTGCCAGCAGTTTTATTACGGGGGCGCTTGAGACCCAGTACTTC.

The chain couples TRBV29-1 to TRBJ2-1, with TRBD1 matching over 7 bases. The trim removed 7 bases at V and 8 bases at J, leaving 8 bases unmatched. The CDR3 sequence is 12 residues long. Germline loops: CDR1 SQVTM, CDR2 ANQGSEA. The CDR3 region has the DNA TGCAGCGGCGACCCAGGGGGTCATGAGCAGTTCTTC. Encoded protein: CSGDPGGHEQFF.

V and J are TRBV7-8 and TRBJ1-1; maybe TRBD1 (5 bases). The CDR3 spans 14 residues. Germline assignment: CDR1 SGHVS and CDR2 FQNEAQ. Trimming took off 3 bases at V and 7 bases at J, with 15 bases between the two ends. CDR3 sequence reads: CASSLGQPINEAFF. CDR3 nucleotide sequence: TGTGCCAGCAGCTTGGGGCAGCCCATTAATGAAGCTTTCTTT.

This clone was counted a single time. The missing conserved phenylalanine or tryptophan at the end of this CDR3 makes a read error likely. The limits of the CDR3 on the DNA are not certain, so only TCRdb's listed CDR3 is given. The chain is built from TRBV5-4 and TRBJ1-2; TRBD1 is taken as the D call from the table, unchecked against the DNA. Germline V gene data show CDR1 as SGHNT and CDR2 as YYREEE (reference sequence). The CDR3 extends over 12 residues, inclusive of both ends. The chain's CDR3 is CASSFGDRCRRG.